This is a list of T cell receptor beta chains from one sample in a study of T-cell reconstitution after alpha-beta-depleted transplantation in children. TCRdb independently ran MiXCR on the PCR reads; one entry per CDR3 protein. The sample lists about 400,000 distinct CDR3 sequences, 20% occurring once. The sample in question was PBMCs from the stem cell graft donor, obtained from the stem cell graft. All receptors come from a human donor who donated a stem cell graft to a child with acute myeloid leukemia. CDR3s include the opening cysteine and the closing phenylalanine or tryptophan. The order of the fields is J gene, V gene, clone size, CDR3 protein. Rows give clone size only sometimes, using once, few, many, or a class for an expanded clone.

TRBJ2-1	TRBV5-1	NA	CASSSGTSGKDEQFF
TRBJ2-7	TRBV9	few	CASSVGQGHTYEQYF
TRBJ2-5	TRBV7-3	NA	CASSLGQVPPKETQYF
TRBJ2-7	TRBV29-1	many	CSAGGLHEQYF
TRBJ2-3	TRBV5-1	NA	CASSLVAGGDTQYF
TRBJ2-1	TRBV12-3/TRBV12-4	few	CASSFANNEQFF
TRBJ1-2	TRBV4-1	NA	CASSQEPGQGSYGYTF
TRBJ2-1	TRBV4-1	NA	CASSHPPGGPQFF
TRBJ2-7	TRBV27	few	CASSSRGRAGEQYF
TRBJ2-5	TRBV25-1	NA	CASSEAGLPQETQYF
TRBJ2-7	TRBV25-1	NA	CASSEKAAPTSYEQYF
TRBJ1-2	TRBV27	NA	CASSLKMPGEGYGYTF
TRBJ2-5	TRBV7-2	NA	CASSFGTGTSGRRTYF
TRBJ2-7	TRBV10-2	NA	CASSGDYEQYF
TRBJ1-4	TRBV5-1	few	CASSLSGTTNEKLFF
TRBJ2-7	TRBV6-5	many	CASSYSTKQYF
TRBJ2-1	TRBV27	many	CASSPGPSSSEQFF
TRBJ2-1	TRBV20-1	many	CSASSQRASNEQFF
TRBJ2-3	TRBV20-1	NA	CSAPHTTDTQYF
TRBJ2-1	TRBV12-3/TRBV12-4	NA	CASSLRTSAYNEQFF
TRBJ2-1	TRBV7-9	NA	CASSLGSRGSDEQFF
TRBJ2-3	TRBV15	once	CATSQRLSADTQYF
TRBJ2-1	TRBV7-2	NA	CASSMDNYNEQFF
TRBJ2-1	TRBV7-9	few	CASSLRRGRSSYNEQFF
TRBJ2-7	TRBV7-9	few	CASSPRNDRYEQYF
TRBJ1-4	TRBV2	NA	CASSDRATNEKLFF
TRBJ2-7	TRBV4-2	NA	CASSQDHERGVYEQYF